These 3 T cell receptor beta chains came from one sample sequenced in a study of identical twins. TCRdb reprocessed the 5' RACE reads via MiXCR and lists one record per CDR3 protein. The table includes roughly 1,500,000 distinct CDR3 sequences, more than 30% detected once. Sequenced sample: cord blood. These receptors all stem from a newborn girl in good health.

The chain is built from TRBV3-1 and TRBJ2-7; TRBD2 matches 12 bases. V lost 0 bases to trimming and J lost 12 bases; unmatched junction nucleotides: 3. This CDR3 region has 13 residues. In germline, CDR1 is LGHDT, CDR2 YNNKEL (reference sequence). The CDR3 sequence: CASSQDQGLAGYF. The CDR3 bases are TGTGCCAGCAGCCAAGATCAGGGACTAGCGGGGTACTTC.

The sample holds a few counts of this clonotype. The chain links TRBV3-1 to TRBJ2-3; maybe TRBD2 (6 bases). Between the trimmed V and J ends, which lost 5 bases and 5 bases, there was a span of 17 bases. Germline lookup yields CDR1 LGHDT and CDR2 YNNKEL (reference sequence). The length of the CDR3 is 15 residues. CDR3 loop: CASSTDYALGDTQYF. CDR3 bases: TGTGCCAGCAGCACGGACTACGCCCTCGGAGATACGCAGTATTTT.

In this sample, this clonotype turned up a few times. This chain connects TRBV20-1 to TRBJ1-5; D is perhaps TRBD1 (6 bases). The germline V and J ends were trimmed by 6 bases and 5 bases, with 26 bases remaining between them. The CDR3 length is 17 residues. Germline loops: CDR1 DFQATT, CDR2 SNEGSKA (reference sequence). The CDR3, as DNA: TGCAGTGCAGGGGGGATCTACCCCCTAACCATGGATCAGCCCCAGCATTTT. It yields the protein CSAGGIYPLTMDQPQHF.